This T cell receptor beta chain stems from a study of a mutant IDH1 vaccine in newly diagnosed glioma. About the research overall: Treated individuals were roughly 62% male and roughly 40% female, averaging about 40 years of age. Beforehand, treatment had been radiotherapy, temozolomide, or both; the majority received both.

Comment on this clone: The antigen remains undetermined.

The table came from immunoSEQ multiplex PCR; TCRdb's copy has only in-frame clones and leaves some out. The data hold nearly 30,000 clones, with 87% observed a single time. V lost 1 base and J 2 bases, leaving 6 bases between the germline ends. Germline loops: CDR1 SGHNT, CDR2 YENEEA. CDR3 size: 14 residues. Noted time point: week 5, during vaccination. In every dose of vaccine, 300 ug of mutant IDH1 20-mer peptide was given alongside topical imiquimod. The sample was peripheral blood mononuclear cells (PBMCs), taken from a glioma patient whose treatment included an IDH1 peptide vaccine. The chain has TRBV11-3 and TRBJ2-1; D might be TRBD1 (5 bases). The clonotype was recovered from a woman aged 40 to 50 with glioma. Some clones in this sample may be carry-over from other donors' samples. In DNA, the CDR3 is TGTGCCAGCAGCTTAGGGGGCACCTACAATGAGCAGTTCTTC. It specifies CASSLGGTYNEQFF.